These 14 T cell receptor beta chains were all obtained from the same sample, sequenced in a study of radiation and T cells in renal cell carcinoma. Time point meaning: blood 2 weeks post-SBRT. Sample treatment: 15 Gy SBRT to primary tumor, nephrectomy 4 weeks later. Method: immunoSEQ multiplex PCR; TCRdb's copy keeps in-frame clones and lacks some. This sample carries around 130,000 clones, about 81% of them seen once, and the ten largest clones take around 2%. This sample comprised blood, obtained from a patient whose treatment included radiotherapy and nephrectomy. These receptors were taken from a woman aged 55 to 70 with renal cell carcinoma.

The chain uses TRBV18 and TRBJ2-7; D gene ambiguous. The CDR3 extends over 15 amino acids. CDR1 and CDR2 (germline): KGHSH, LQKENI. Trimming removed 3 bases from V and 2 bases from J, with 14 bases in between. The DNA for the CDR3 is TGTGCCAGCTCACCTCCGAGCGCTGGGCCCTACGAGCAGTACTTC. It codes for CASSPPSAGPYEQYF.

The chain links TRBV5-4 to TRBJ2-7, with a tentative D call TRBD2 (6 bases). Trimming took 4 bases from V and 5 from J, leaving 13 bases between them. Germline CDR1 SGHNT, CDR2 YYREEE (reference sequence). This CDR3 comprises 13 residues. The CDR3 reads CASSPMAGHEQYF. CDR3 coding DNA: TGTGCCAGCAGCCCCATGGCGGGGCACGAGCAGTACTTC.

This chain links TRBV5-8 with TRBJ1-1; D is perhaps TRBD1 (6 bases). This CDR3 has 15 amino acids. Trimming stripped 4 bases from V and 4 bases from J, with 17 bases between. The V gene's germline CDR1 is SGHTS and CDR2 YDEGEE. The CDR3 DNA sequence: TGTGCCAGCAGCCTCAGGGGAAGGGGGGGCACTGAAGCTTTCTTT. It yields the protein CASSLRGRGGTEAFF.

The sample holds a few counts of this clone. J is TRBJ2-7 and V is TRBV7-3; D perhaps matches TRBD1 (6 bases). This CDR3 contains 13 residues. Per germline, CDR1 SGHTA and CDR2 FQGTGA. V was clipped by 5 bases and J by 4 bases, with 12 bases between them. The CDR3 coding sequence is TGTGCCAGCAGCCCTATGACAGGTTACGAGCAGTACTTC. It encodes CASSPMTGYEQYF.

The chain links TRBV27 to TRBJ2-1; 9 bases match TRBD1. V lost 4 bases and J lost 4; bases outside the gene matches: 2. This CDR3 is 14 amino acids long. The V gene's germline CDR1 is MNHEY and CDR2 SMNVEV (reference sequence). The CDR3 loop is CASSYRGLYNEQFF. CDR3 bases: TGTGCCAGCAGTTACAGGGGGCTTTACAATGAGCAGTTCTTC.

This clone was picked up a small number of times. The chain uses TRBV7-2 and TRBJ1-5; D unresolved. This CDR3 has 15 amino acids. V was cut by 4 bases and J by 2 bases, with 12 bases left in between. The germline V gene has CDR1 SGHTA and CDR2 FQGNSA. CDR3 sequence reads: CASSWKVSGNQPQHF. In DNA form, the CDR3 reads TGTGCCAGCAGCTGGAAGGTATCGGGCAATCAGCCCCAGCATTTT.

Notes on this clone: Its ends do not fully match the called genes, so a read error is possible. This rearrangement joins TRBV7-2 to TRBJ2-5; tentative D call: TRBD1 (6 bases). CDR1 and CDR2 (germline): SGHTA, FQGNSA. The CDR3 has 17 amino acids. The CDR3 coding sequence is TGTGCCAGCAGCTTAACTTCGGCTAGGGGGTTGCAGGAGACCCAATACTTC. Translated, it gives CASSLTSARGLQETQYF. The variable domain in full, completed from reference TRBV7-2 and TRBJ2-5, reads GAGVSQSPSNKVTEKGKDVELRCDPISGHTALYWYRQSLGQGLEFLIYFQGNSAPDKSGLPSDRFSAERTGGSVSTLTIQRTQQEDSAVYLCASSLTSARGLQETQYFGPGTRLLVL.

V is TRBV16 and J is TRBJ2-7, with TRBD2 as a possible D gene (5 bases). CDR3 length: 15 residues. From germline, CDR1 is KGHSY and CDR2 FQNENV. V was clipped by 4 bases and J by 0 bases, with 13 bases between them. The CDR3 protein is CASSLLGATSYEQYF. In DNA, the CDR3 is TGTGCCAGCAGCCTTTTGGGAGCCACCTCCTACGAGCAGTACTTC.

The chain is built from TRBV7-8 and TRBJ1-1; 10 nucleotides line up with TRBD1. Germline CDR1 is SGHVS and CDR2 is FQNEAQ. Trimming removed 4 bases from V and 0 bases from J; junction bases left unmatched: 5. The CDR3 loop spans 16 amino acids. As DNA, the CDR3 is TGTGCCAGCAGCTCCAGACAGGGGGCTATGAACACTGAAGCTTTCTTT. Protein sequence: CASSSRQGAMNTEAFF.

The chain recombines TRBV4-3 with TRBJ2-5; no reliable D call. The J call may be faulty, since TRBJ2-7 better matches the DNA end. The CDR3 extends over 16 amino acids. Germline assignment: CDR1 LGHNA and CDR2 YSLEER. The CDR3 reads CASSQDPRQPTHEQYF. Written as DNA, the CDR3 is TGCGCCAGCAGCCAAGATCCGAGACAACCTACCCACGAGCAGTACTTC.

In this sample, this clone turned up many times. CDR3 loop: CASSPLVGANTEAFF. CDR3 nucleotides: TGTGCCAGCAGCCCCTTAGTGGGGGCGAACACTGAAGCTTTCTTT. This chain links TRBV5-6 with TRBJ1-1; the D gene is possibly TRBD1 (6 bases). Germline CDR1 SGHDT, CDR2 YYEEEE. CDR3 length: 15 amino acids. Trimming shortened V by 4 bases and J by 1 base, and 14 bases separated the two germline ends. Using reference TRBV5-6 and TRBJ1-1 for the parts outside the CDR3, the full variable domain is DAGVTQSPTHLIKTRGQQVTLRCSPKSGHDTVSWYQQALGQGPQFIFQYYEEEERQRGNFPDRFSGHQFPNYSSELNVNALLLGDSALYLCASSPLVGANTEAFFGQGTRLTVV.

The rearrangement uses TRBV15 and TRBJ1-2; 9 nucleotides agree with TRBD1. This CDR3 spans 15 amino acids. Germline V gene lookup returns CDR1 LNHNV and CDR2 YYDKDF (reference sequence). V was pared by 4 bases and J by 7 bases, with 10 bases of the junction left unmatched. The CDR3 protein is CATSITLGQGSGYTF. Here the CDR3 DNA reads TGTGCCACCAGCATCACTTTGGGACAGGGATCTGGCTACACCTTC.

V and J are TRBV4-3 and TRBJ2-3; 10 nucleotides agree with TRBD2. Trimming took 5 bases from V and 4 from J; bases not matched to a gene: 18. The CDR3 contains 19 residues. Germline loops: CDR1 LGHNA, CDR2 YSLEER. CDR3 sequence reads: CASSTSGTPLLTRPDTQYF. CDR3 nucleotide sequence: TGCGCCAGCAGCACTAGCGGGACGCCCCTCCTTACAAGGCCAGATACGCAGTATTTT.

The chain joins TRBV20-1 to TRBJ2-3; D not certain. The ends were cut back, 4 bases at V and 5 bases at J, with 4 bases in the middle. Germline CDR1 reads DFQATT; CDR2 reads SNEGSKA (reference sequence). The CDR3 spans 10 residues. The CDR3 bases are TGCAGTGCTAAGGTAGATACGCAGTATTTT. Translated, it gives CSAKVDTQYF.